This T cell receptor (beta chain) originates from a study of graft-versus-host responses after intestinal transplantation. Study information: Recipients underwent multivisceral, liver-intestinal, or isolated intestinal transplants. Induction with anti-thymocyte globulin, then tacrolimus and steroids for about 3 years, was given to all recipients. Study-wide results and limits: Recipient marrow showed GvH clones, some seen first in ileum or blood. The study found high graft-versus-host to host-versus-graft clonal ratios in allografts of patients with graft-donor T cell macrochimerism.

Profiled with immunoSEQ multiplex PCR; TCRdb holds only in-frame clones, not every one. This table holds 95,000 to 150,000 clones, approximately 92% found once. Germline V gives CDR1 LGHNA, CDR2 YNFKEQ. V was clipped by 3 bases and J by 0 bases; unmatched bases: 7. This CDR3 is built from 16 residues. This clone was seen more than once but under ten times. Its specificity is not known. The TCR originated in a human donor who received an intestinal transplant. This chain uses TRBV4-2 with TRBJ1-2; 7 bases are a match to TRBD1. This specimen consisted of unstimulated CD4+ T cells sorted from spleen or lymph node cells, obtained before intestinal transplant. This CDR3 is CASSHTGTAANYGYTF. CDR3 nucleotides: TGTGCCAGCAGCCATACCGGGACAGCAGCTAACTATGGCTACACCTTC.